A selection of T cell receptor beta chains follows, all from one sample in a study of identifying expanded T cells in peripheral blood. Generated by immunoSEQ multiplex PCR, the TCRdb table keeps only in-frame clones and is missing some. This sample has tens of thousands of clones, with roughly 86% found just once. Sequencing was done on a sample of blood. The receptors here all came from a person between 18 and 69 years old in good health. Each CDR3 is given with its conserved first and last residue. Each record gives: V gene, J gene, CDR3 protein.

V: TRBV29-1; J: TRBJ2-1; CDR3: CSVLGLAGYNEQFF
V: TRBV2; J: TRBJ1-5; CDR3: CASSQWGGSQPQHF
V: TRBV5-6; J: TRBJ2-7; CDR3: CASSLRYEQYF
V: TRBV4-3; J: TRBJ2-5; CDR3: CASSQEGGRALSETQYF
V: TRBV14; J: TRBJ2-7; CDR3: CASSRAGGPGEQYF
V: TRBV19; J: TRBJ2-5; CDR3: CASSLLAGPETQYF
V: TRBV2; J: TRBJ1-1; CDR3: CASSDYLVREAFF
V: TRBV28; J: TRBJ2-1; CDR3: CASSGTSPYNEQFF
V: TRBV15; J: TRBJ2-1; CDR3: CATGISGVEQFF
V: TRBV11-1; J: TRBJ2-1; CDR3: CASSRKQLRSYNEQFF
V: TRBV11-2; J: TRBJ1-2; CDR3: CASSSGPQLYGYTF
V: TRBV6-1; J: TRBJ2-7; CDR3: CASSVGRLASEQYF
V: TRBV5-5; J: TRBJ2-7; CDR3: CASSLTVYEQYF
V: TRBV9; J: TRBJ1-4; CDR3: CASSGTGNVNEKLFF
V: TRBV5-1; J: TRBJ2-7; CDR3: CASSKDTGTSNYEQYF
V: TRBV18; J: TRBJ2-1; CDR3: CASSPPTLAGANSEQFF
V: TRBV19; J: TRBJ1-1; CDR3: CASSMRAMEAFF
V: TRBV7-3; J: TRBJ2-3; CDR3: CASSLTSGNADTQYF
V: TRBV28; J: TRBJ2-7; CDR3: CASSWDSISREGLAEGYEQYF
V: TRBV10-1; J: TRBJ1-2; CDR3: CASNSAGYYGYTF
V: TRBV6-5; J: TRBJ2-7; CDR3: CASRPSSYEQYF
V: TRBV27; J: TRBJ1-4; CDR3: CASSFLDRVGEKLFF